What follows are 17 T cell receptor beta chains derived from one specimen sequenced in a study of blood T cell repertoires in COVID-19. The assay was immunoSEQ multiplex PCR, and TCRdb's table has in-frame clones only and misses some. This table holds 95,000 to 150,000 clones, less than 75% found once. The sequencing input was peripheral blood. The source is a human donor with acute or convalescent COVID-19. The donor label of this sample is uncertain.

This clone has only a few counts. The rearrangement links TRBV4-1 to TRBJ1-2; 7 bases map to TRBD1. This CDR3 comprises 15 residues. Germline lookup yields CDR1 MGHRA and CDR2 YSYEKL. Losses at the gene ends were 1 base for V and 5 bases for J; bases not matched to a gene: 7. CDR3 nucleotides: TGCGCCAGCAGCCAAGGGCGAAGGGACAGTTATGGCTACACCTTC. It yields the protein CASSQGRRDSYGYTF.

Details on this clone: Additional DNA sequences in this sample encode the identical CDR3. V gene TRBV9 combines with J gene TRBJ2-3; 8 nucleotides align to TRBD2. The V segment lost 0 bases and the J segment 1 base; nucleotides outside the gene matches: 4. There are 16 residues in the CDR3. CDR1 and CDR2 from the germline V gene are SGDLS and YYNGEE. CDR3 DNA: TGTGCCAGCAGCGTAGGCCAAGCGGGGGGCACAGATACGCAGTATTTT. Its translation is CASSVGQAGGTDTQYF. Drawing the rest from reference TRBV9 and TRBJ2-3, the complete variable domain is DSGVTQTPKHLITATGQRVTLRCSPRSGDLSVYWYQQSLDQGLQFLIQYYNGEERAKGNILERFSAQQFPDLHSELNLSSLELGDSALYFCASSVGQAGGTDTQYFGPGTRLTVL.

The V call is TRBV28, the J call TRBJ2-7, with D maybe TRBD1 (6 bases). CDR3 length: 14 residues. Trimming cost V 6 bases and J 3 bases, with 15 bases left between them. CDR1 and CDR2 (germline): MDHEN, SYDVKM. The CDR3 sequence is CASSLQDSYYEQYF. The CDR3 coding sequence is TGTGCCAGCAGCCTACAGGACAGTTACTACGAGCAGTACTTC.

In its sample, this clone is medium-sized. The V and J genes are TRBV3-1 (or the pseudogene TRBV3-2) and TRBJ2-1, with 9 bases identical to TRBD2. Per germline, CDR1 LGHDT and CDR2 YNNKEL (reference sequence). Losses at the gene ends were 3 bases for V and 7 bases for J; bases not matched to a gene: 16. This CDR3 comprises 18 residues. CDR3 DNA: TGTGCCAGCAGCCATCCTCCGGGTGGCGGGGGGGCAGGAAATGAGCAGTTCTTC. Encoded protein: CASSHPPGGGGAGNEQFF.

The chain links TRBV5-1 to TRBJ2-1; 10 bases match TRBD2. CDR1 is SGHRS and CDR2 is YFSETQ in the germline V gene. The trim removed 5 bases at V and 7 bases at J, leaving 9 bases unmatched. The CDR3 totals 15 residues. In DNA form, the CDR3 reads TGCGCCAGCAGTCCCACTAGCGGGGTCTGGAATGAGCAGTTCTTC. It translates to CASSPTSGVWNEQFF. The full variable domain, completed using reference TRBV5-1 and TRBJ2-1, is KAGVTQTPRYLIKTRGQQVTLSCSPISGHRSVSWYQQTPGQGLQFLFEYFSETQRNKGNFPGRFSGRQFSNSRSEMNVSTLELGDSALYLCASSPTSGVWNEQFFGPGTRLTVL.

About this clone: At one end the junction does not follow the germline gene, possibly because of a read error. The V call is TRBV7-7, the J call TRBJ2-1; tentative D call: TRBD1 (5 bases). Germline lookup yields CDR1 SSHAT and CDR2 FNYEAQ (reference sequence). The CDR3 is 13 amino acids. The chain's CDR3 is CASSLDRGNEQFF. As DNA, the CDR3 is TGTGCTAGCAGCTTAGATAGGGGCAATGAGCAGTTCTTC.

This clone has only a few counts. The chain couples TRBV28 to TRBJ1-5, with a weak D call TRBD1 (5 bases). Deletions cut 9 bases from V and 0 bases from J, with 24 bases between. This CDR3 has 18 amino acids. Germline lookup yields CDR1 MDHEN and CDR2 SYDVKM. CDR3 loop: CASSPTGFGSDSNQPQHF. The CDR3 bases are TGTGCCAGTTCCCCAACAGGTTTCGGGTCAGATAGCAATCAGCCCCAGCATTTT.

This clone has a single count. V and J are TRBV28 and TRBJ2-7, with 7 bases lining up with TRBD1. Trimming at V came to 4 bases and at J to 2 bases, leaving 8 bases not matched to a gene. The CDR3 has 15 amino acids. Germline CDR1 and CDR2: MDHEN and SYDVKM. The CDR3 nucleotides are TGTGCCAGCAGTTCTGCGACAGGGAAAGCCTACGAGCAGTACGTC. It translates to CASSSATGKAYEQYV.

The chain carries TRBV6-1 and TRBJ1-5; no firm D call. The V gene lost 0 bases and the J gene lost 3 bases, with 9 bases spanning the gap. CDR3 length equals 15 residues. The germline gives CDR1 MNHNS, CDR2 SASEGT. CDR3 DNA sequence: TGTGCCAGCAGTGAAGCCTGGGCAGTCAATCAGCCCCAGCATTTT. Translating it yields CASSEAWAVNQPQHF.

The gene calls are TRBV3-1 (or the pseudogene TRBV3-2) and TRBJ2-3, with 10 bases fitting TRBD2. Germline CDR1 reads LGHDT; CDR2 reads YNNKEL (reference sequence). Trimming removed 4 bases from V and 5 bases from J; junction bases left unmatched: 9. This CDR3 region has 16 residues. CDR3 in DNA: TGTGCCAGCAGCCTCACAGCGGGGGGGCTGTTAGATACGCAGTATTTT. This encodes CASSLTAGGLLDTQYF.

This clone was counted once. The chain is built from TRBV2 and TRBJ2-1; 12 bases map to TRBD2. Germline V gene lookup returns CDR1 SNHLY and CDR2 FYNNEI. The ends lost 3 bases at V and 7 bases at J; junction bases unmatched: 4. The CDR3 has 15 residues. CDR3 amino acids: CASSEGTSGQNEQFF. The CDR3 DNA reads TGTGCCAGCAGTGAGGGGACTAGCGGGCAAAATGAGCAGTTCTTC.

CDR3 loop: CASSLVGITDTQYF. The CDR3, as DNA: TGTGCCAGCAGCTTAGTTGGCATCACAGATACGCAGTATTTT. This chain connects TRBV11-2 to TRBJ2-3, with D unclear. The V end lost 1 base, the J end lost 2 bases, and 7 bases lay between the germline ends. The CDR3 covers 14 residues. Germline values: CDR1 SGHAT, CDR2 FQNNGV.

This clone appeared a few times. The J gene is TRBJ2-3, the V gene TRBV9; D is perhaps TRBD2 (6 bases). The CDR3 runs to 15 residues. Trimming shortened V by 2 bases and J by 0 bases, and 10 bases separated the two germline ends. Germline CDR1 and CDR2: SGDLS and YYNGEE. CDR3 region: CASSVSGLSTDTQYF. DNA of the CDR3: TGTGCCAGCAGCGTGAGCGGGCTTAGCACAGATACGCAGTATTTT.

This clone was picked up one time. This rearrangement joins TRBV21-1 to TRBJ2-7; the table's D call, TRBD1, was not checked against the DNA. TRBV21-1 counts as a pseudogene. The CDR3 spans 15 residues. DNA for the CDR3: TGTGCCAGCAGCAAAGGAACAGGCGGAAACTACGAGCAGTACGTC. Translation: CASSKGTGGNYEQYV.

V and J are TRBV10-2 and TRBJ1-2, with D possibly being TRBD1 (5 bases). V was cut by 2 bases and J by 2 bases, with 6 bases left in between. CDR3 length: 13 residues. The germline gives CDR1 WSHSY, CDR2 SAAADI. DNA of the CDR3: TGCGCCAGCAGTGAGGCAGGGAACTATGGCTACACCTTC. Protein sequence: CASSEAGNYGYTF.

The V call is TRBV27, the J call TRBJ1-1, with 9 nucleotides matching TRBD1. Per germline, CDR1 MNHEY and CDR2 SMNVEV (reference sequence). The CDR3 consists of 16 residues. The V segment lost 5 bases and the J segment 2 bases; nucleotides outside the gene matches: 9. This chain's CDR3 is CASSATGGGFNTEAFF. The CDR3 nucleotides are TGTGCCAGCAGTGCTACAGGGGGCGGTTTTAACACTGAAGCTTTCTTT.

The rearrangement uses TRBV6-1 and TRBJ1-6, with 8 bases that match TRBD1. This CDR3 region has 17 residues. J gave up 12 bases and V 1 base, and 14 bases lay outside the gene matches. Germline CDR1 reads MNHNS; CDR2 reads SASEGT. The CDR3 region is CASSEDRVGAGGLPLHF. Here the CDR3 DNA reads TGTGCCAGCAGTGAAGATAGGGTCGGGGCAGGGGGCTTACCCCTCCACTTT.